This passage covers 10 T cell receptor beta chains from one sample sequenced in a study of blood T cell repertoires in COVID-19. Using immunoSEQ multiplex PCR, the repertoire was profiled, and TCRdb retains in-frame clones only, with some absent. The sample lists nearly 250,000 clones; 75% to 90% were seen once. Sequencing input: PBMCs or T cells enriched from blood (not recorded which). Receptors originate from a man aged 50-59 years who had been exposed to COVID-19.

The chain links TRBV28 to TRBJ1-6; no clear D. CDR1 and CDR2 (germline): MDHEN, SYDVKM. V was trimmed by 4 bases and J by 7 bases, leaving 11 bases between them. The CDR3 contains 14 residues. In nucleotides, the CDR3 is TGTGCCAGCAGTTCCGGACTGACGAATTCACCCCTCCACTTT. Protein sequence: CASSSGLTNSPLHF.

The rearrangement uses TRBV7-2 and TRBJ2-7; the D gene is possibly TRBD1 (6 bases). This CDR3 has 13 residues. CDR1 and CDR2 from the germline V gene are SGHTA and FQGNSA. The V gene lost 5 bases and the J gene lost 4 bases, with 12 bases spanning the gap. In DNA, the CDR3 is TGTGCCAGCAGCCTCATGCAGGGGTACGAGCAGTACGTC. Translated, it gives CASSLMQGYEQYV.

The rearrangement joins TRBV28 to TRBJ1-2; 8 bases are shared with TRBD1. Germline values: CDR1 MDHEN, CDR2 SYDVKM. The J segment lost 4 bases and the V segment lost 7 bases, leaving 11 bases of the junction unmatched. The CDR3 is made up of 15 amino acids. Here the CDR3 reads CASNGSGGESYGYTF. For the CDR3, the DNA is TGTGCCAGCAACGGGTCAGGGGGCGAGAGCTATGGCTACACCTTC.

The chain recombines TRBV19 with TRBJ1-1; TRBD1 agrees at 7 bases. The CDR3 has 13 residues. Germline loops: CDR1 LNHDA, CDR2 SQIVND (reference sequence). The J segment lost 7 bases and the V segment lost 6 bases, leaving 8 bases of the junction unmatched. CDR3 bases: TGTGCCAGTAGCCAGGGACAGTTAATTGAAGCTTTCTTT. This codes for CASSQGQLIEAFF.

The gene calls are TRBV11-2 and TRBJ2-5, with D perhaps matching TRBD2 (6 bases). The CDR3 length is 16 residues. Per the germline V gene, CDR1 is SGHAT and CDR2 is FQNNGV. The ends were cut back, 5 bases at V and 5 bases at J, with 21 bases in the middle. The CDR3 coding sequence is TGTGCCAGCAGCCTACGGGAAACTAGCAGAACGGAGACCCAGTACTTC. Protein product: CASSLRETSRTETQYF.

The chain employs TRBV10-3 and TRBJ1-6, with 9 positions matching TRBD1. V trimming: 4 bases; J trimming: 6 bases; junction bases outside the gene matches: 4. The CDR3 is 15 amino acids. In germline, CDR1 is ENHRY, CDR2 SYGVKD. DNA of the CDR3: TGTGCCATCAGTGTCGGACAGGGGTTTAATTCACCCCTCCACTTT. This gives the protein CAISVGQGFNSPLHF.

The V gene is TRBV15, the J gene TRBJ1-2, with D tentatively TRBD1 (5 bases). The V end was cut by 0 bases, the J end by 0 bases, with 17 bases between. CDR3 length: 18 amino acids. Germline loops: CDR1 LNHNV, CDR2 YYDKDF (reference sequence). The CDR3 DNA follows: TGTGCCACCAGCAGAGATGATCATTCAGGGTCCCCTAACTATGGCTACACCTTC. This codes for CATSRDDHSGSPNYGYTF.

The rearrangement links TRBV30 to TRBJ2-7; 7 bases agree with TRBD2. V lost 5 bases and J lost 2; bases outside the gene matches: 6. Germline V gene data show CDR1 as GTSNPN and CDR2 as SVGIG (reference sequence). This CDR3 contains 13 residues. The CDR3, as DNA: TGTGCCTGGTCCCTCGGGGGGACCTACGAGCAGTACGTC. Its protein is CAWSLGGTYEQYV.

The CDR3 DNA reads as TGCGCCAGCAGCGGCGGGACTAGCGGAGGGGGGAGGTTCTTC. Translated: CASSGGTSGGGRFF. V usage is TRBV5-1 and J usage is TRBJ2-1; 11 bases match TRBD2. This CDR3 is built from 14 residues. Germline CDR1 and CDR2: SGHRS and YFSETQ. The J segment lost 15 bases and the V segment lost 4 bases, leaving 12 bases of the junction unmatched. Based on the CDR3 plus reference TRBV5-1 and TRBJ2-1, the full variable domain is KAGVTQTPRYLIKTRGQQVTLSCSPISGHRSVSWYQQTPGQGLQFLFEYFSETQRNKGNFPGRFSGRQFSNSRSEMNVSTLELGDSALYLCASSGGTSGGGRFFGPGTRLTVL.

V gene TRBV5-1 combines with J gene TRBJ1-4; weak D call: TRBD1 (6 bases). Germline values: CDR1 SGHRS, CDR2 YFSETQ. Trimming stripped 4 bases from V and 4 bases from J, with 14 bases between. The CDR3 spans 15 residues. The CDR3 protein is CASSLWDTSNEKLFF. The CDR3, as DNA: TGCGCCAGCAGCCTTTGGGACACGAGTAATGAAAAACTGTTTTTT.